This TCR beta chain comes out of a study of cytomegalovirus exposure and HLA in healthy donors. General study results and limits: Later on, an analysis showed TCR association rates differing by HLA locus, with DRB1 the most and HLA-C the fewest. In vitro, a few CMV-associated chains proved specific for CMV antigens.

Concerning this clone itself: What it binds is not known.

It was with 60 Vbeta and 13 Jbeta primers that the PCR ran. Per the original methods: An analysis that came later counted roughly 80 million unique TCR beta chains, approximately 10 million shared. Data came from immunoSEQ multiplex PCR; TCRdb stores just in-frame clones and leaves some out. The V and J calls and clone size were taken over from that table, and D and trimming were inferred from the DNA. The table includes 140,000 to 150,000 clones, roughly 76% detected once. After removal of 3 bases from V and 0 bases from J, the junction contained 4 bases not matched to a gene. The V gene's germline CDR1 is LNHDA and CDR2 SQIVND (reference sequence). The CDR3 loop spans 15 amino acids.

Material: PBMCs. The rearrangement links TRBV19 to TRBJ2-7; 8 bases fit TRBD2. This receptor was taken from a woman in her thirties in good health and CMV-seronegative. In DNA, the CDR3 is TGTGCCAGTAGTATTGGTCTAGCGGGCTCCTACGAGCAGTACTTC. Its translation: CASSIGLAGSYEQYF.